This T cell receptor (beta chain) was found in a study of shared clonotypes between healthy human individuals. General study results and limits: A reduction in generation probabilities was seen for non-shared clonotypes relative to those shared by all four donors. Sorted-subset samples were not fully sequenced, rarefaction indicated.

Sequencing was performed with immunoSEQ multiplex PCR; in TCRdb, only in-frame clones are kept and a portion is missing. The sample contains 1 million to 1.3 million clones, about four fifths of which appear only once. About this clone: Its antigen is unidentified.

Germline assignment: CDR1 SGHDN and CDR2 FVKESK. The CDR3 extends over 14 amino acids. Trimming stripped 1 base from V and 8 bases from J, with 12 bases between. CD4+ cells yielded CD45RA+ naive and CD45RA-negative memory subsets. Sequenced input: memory CD4+ T cells from PBMCs. The sample's subset: CD45RA-negative fraction. This chain connects TRBV14 to TRBJ2-1; unclear D gene. The clonotype comes from a young man in good health. Some clones in this sample may be carry-over from other donors' samples. The CDR3 bases are TGTGCCAGCAGCCAAGTGACCTATGTTTATGAGCAGTTCTTC. Protein sequence: CASSQVTYVYEQFF.